A single sample gave rise to the 16 T cell receptor beta chains below, sequenced in a study of tumour-infiltrating T cells in Burkitt lymphoma. Clones were read by immunoSEQ multiplex PCR, and TCRdb kept only the in-frame ones, dropping some. The sample consists of 4,800 or so clones, approximately 13% of them appearing once. Sequenced input: tumor tissue. The receptors here all came from a human donor with Burkitt lymphoma.

This clone was observed a few times. The chain uses TRBV29-1 and TRBJ1-3, with TRBD1 as a possible D gene (6 bases). Per the germline V gene, CDR1 is SQVTM and CDR2 is ANQGSEA. V gave up 5 bases and J gave up 0 bases, with 14 bases separating them. The CDR3 is made up of 15 amino acids. CDR3 sequence (DNA): TGCAGCGTTCTGGGGACACCGAGCTCTGGAAACACCATATATTTT. Its protein is CSVLGTPSSGNTIYF.

This rearrangement joins TRBV28 to TRBJ1-5; tentative D call: TRBD1 (6 bases). Germline V CDR1 and CDR2: MDHEN, SYDVKM. Trimming removed 2 bases from V and 3 bases from J, with 8 bases in between. The CDR3 runs 14 residues. CDR3 amino acids: CASSLGTHNQPQHF. The CDR3 bases are TGTGCCAGCAGTTTAGGGACACACAATCAGCCCCAGCATTTT.

This rearrangement joins TRBV10-2 to TRBJ2-1, with 13 bases lining up with TRBD2. Trimming removed 6 bases from V and 4 bases from J; junction bases left unmatched: 0. Germline CDR1 is WSHSY and CDR2 is SAAADI. The CDR3 contains 14 residues. For the CDR3, the DNA is TGCGCCAGCAGGACTAGCGGGAGGTACAATGAGCAGTTCTTC. It codes for CASRTSGRYNEQFF.

Regarding this clone: Other nucleotide sequences from this sample produce the same CDR3. This sequence joins TRBV19 and TRBJ1-2, with D maybe TRBD1 (5 bases). Per the germline V gene, CDR1 is LNHDA and CDR2 is SQIVND (reference sequence). V was pared by 3 bases and J by 6 bases, with 20 bases between. The CDR3 contains 16 residues. The CDR3 protein is CASSIIELGHADGYTF. CDR3 nucleotide sequence: TGTGCCAGTAGTATCATAGAATTGGGGCATGCGGATGGCTACACCTTC. Variable domain in full (rest from reference TRBV19 and TRBJ1-2): DGGITQSPKYLFRKEGQNVTLSCEQNLNHDAMYWYRQDPGQGLRLIYYSQIVNDFQKGDIAEGYSVSREKKESFPLTVTSAQKNPTAFYLCASSIIELGHADGYTFGSGTRLTVV.

The chain joins TRBV9 to TRBJ1-2; D ambiguous. The V end lost 0 bases, the J end lost 4 bases, and 10 bases lay between the germline ends. Germline assignment: CDR1 SGDLS and CDR2 YYNGEE. The CDR3 loop spans 14 amino acids. CDR3 bases: TGTGCCAGCAGCGTAGGATGGGATATCTATGGCTACACCTTC. Its translation is CASSVGWDIYGYTF.

J is TRBJ1-5 and V is TRBV5-6, with 7 bases identical to TRBD1. From germline, CDR1 is SGHDT and CDR2 YYEEEE. The CDR3 length is 16 residues. V dropped 3 bases and J dropped 4; count of bases not matched to a gene: 10. The CDR3 DNA is TGTGCCAGCAGCTCAAAAGGGGGCGCCGAAAATCAGCCCCAGCATTTT. This codes for CASSSKGGAENQPQHF.

The chain has TRBV30 and TRBJ1-1; D remains unclear. V dropped 0 bases and J dropped 2 bases, with 7 bases sitting between them. The germline gives CDR1 GTSNPN, CDR2 SVGIG (reference sequence). CDR3 length equals 13 residues. The CDR3 nucleotides are TGTGCCTGGAGTGTACAAATCAACACTGAAGCTTTCTTT. This translates into CAWSVQINTEAFF.

The chain couples TRBV4-3 to TRBJ2-3; 14 bases align to TRBD2. The germline V gene has CDR1 LGHNA and CDR2 YSLEER. V was pared by 3 bases and J by 2 bases, with 1 base of the junction left unmatched. This CDR3 comprises 16 residues. The DNA of the CDR3 is TGCGCCAGCAGCCAGGGACTAGCGGGAGCCACAGATACGCAGTATTTT. Translated, it gives CASSQGLAGATDTQYF.

The CDR3 sequence is CASSVGTVSEKLFF. CDR3 bases: TGTGCCAGCAGTGTGGGGACGGTCTCTGAAAAACTGTTTTTT. V and J are TRBV6-1 and TRBJ1-4, with a possible D match to TRBD1 (5 bases). V lost 4 bases and J 7 bases, leaving 13 bases between the germline ends. From germline, CDR1 is MNHNS and CDR2 SASEGT. The CDR3 sequence is 14 residues long.

This clone was picked up a small number of times. V and J are TRBV5-7 and TRBJ2-3, with a weak D call TRBD1 (5 bases). TRBV5-7 belongs to the ORF category, with a function that is uncertain. The CDR3 sequence is 17 residues long. Trimming pared 4 bases from V and 3 bases from J, leaving 21 bases between. DNA of the CDR3: TGTGCCAGCAGCCGGGTTAGGGGATTGGCGCAGACAGATACGCAGTATTTT. Amino acid sequence: CASSRVRGLAQTDTQYF.

This clone appeared a single time. V usage is TRBV7-2 and J usage is TRBJ1-3; D is ambiguous. Trimming removed 7 bases from V and 4 bases from J, with 11 bases in between. Germline V gene data show CDR1 as SGHTA and CDR2 as FQGNSA. The CDR3 extends over 13 amino acids. CDR3 protein: CASNSLGGNTIYF. As DNA, the CDR3 is TGTGCCAGCAACTCCTTGGGGGGAAACACCATATATTTT.

This clone was found a few times. The chain carries TRBV11-2 and TRBJ2-6; 11 bases align to TRBD2. Per germline, CDR1 SGHAT and CDR2 FQNNGV. V shed 7 bases and J 0 bases; nucleotides not matched to a gene: 5. The CDR3 runs 17 residues. The CDR3 DNA reads TGTGCCAGCAACATAGCGGGAGGGAGCTCTGGGGCCAACGTCCTGACTTTC. Translation: CASNIAGGSSGANVLTF.

The V call is TRBV29-1, the J call TRBJ2-7; 7 nucleotides agree with TRBD1. CDR1 SQVTM and CDR2 ANQGSEA come from the germline V gene. Losses at the gene ends were 8 bases for V and 2 bases for J; bases not matched to a gene: 6. The CDR3 is made up of 12 amino acids. The CDR3, as DNA: TGCAGCATTCGGGACAGAACCTACGAGCAGTACTTC. This codes for CSIRDRTYEQYF.

This clone was observed a handful of times. The chain couples TRBV5-1 to TRBJ2-3; 7 nucleotides align to TRBD1. The CDR3 is 14 amino acids. The V and J ends lost 3 bases and 0 bases, in that order; junction bases with no gene match: 1. CDR1 is SGHRS, CDR2 YFSETQ, per germline. The CDR3 nucleotides read TGCGCCAGCAGCTCGGGACAGAGCACAGATACGCAGTATTTT. It specifies CASSSGQSTDTQYF.

The genes are TRBV28 and TRBJ2-3; D not certain. The germline V gene encodes CDR1 MDHEN and CDR2 SYDVKM. The CDR3 totals 14 residues. V shed 5 bases and J shed 2 bases, with 11 bases lying between them. The CDR3 sequence: CASSLLTPTDTQYF. CDR3 sequence (DNA): TGTGCCAGCAGTCTCCTGACTCCCACAGATACGCAGTATTTT.

The chain couples TRBV19 to TRBJ2-7; a weak D match, TRBD1 (6 bases). Looked up from germline, CDR1 is LNHDA and CDR2 is SQIVND (reference sequence). The V and J ends lost 2 bases and 2 bases respectively, with 10 bases between them. This CDR3 contains 14 residues. The CDR3 is CASSISRGAYEQYF. CDR3 coding DNA: TGTGCCAGTAGTATATCCAGGGGAGCCTACGAGCAGTACTTC.